A single sample is the source of the 5 T cell receptor beta chains below, sequenced in a study. TCRdb re-called the RT-PCR reads through MiXCR, storing one row per CDR3 protein. The data hold 550,000 to 750,000 distinct CDR3 sequences, with 13% to 15% observed a single time. The material sequenced was memory CD4+ T cells from blood. These receptors were obtained from a female donor in good health, serving as a healthy control.

This clonotype showed up many times. The chain combines TRBV7-6 with TRBJ2-5; TRBD2 aligns across 9 bases. The CDR3 length is 14 residues. Germline V gene data show CDR1 as SGHVS and CDR2 as FNYEAQ. J gave up 5 bases and V 2 bases, and 3 bases lay outside the gene matches. Written as DNA, the CDR3 is TGTGCCAGCAGCTTACTCACTAGCGGGGAGACCCAGTACTTC. Its protein product is CASSLLTSGETQYF.

This clonotype was observed a few times. The rearrangement links TRBV7-9 to TRBJ2-1; 11 bases are shared with TRBD2. The CDR3 contains 16 residues. The germline V gene has CDR1 SEHNR and CDR2 FQNEAQ (reference sequence). The V segment lost 8 bases and the J segment 1 base; nucleotides outside the gene matches: 7. CDR3 sequence reads: CASEIAGGRSYNEQFF. The CDR3 region has the DNA TGTGCCAGCGAGATAGCGGGGGGGCGGTCCTACAATGAGCAGTTCTTC.

This clonotype has just a few counts. This chain links TRBV7-2 with TRBJ2-2; the D gene is possibly TRBD1 (6 bases). V gave up 0 bases and J gave up 5 bases, with 13 bases separating them. Germline CDR1 reads SGHTA; CDR2 reads FQGNSA. The CDR3 has 16 amino acids. CDR3 amino acids: CASSLAAQGGTGELFF. The CDR3 coding sequence is TGTGCCAGCAGCTTAGCTGCACAGGGCGGGACCGGGGAGCTGTTTTTT. Using reference TRBV7-2 and TRBJ2-2 for the parts outside the CDR3, the full variable domain is GAGVSQSPSNKVTEKGKDVELRCDPISGHTALYWYRQSLGQGLEFLIYFQGNSAPDKSGLPSDRFSAERTGGSVSTLTIQRTQQEDSAVYLCASSLAAQGGTGELFFGEGSRLTVL.

The rearrangement joins TRBV6-2 or TRBV6-3 to TRBJ2-1; 10 bases map to TRBD2. CDR3 length: 15 residues. Germline V gives CDR1 MNHEY, CDR2 SVGEGT. Unmatched junction bases numbered 7, after V lost 6 bases and J lost 5 bases. CDR3 sequence: CASSGIAGGNNEQFF. In DNA form, the CDR3 reads TGTGCCAGCAGCGGGATAGCGGGGGGAAACAATGAGCAGTTCTTC.

This clonotype has ten or more counts. The J gene is TRBJ2-1, the V gene TRBV6-5; 8 bases line up with TRBD2. V shed 2 bases, J shed 7 bases, and the junction held 7 bases outside the gene matches. The germline gives CDR1 MNHEY, CDR2 SVGAGI. The CDR3 consists of 15 residues. The DNA of the CDR3 is TGTGCCAGCAGTTACAGGACTAGCTATAGGAATGAGCAGTTCTTC. This gives the protein CASSYRTSYRNEQFF.